This TCR beta chain stems from a study of blood T cell repertoires in COVID-19. Study background: The United States, Italy and Spain were the sources of the acute and convalescent COVID-19 samples. The analysed material was cDNA or gDNA that came from T cells, B-cell-depleted T cells, or PBMCs.

Original handling: Estimated nucleated cell counts came from reference gene primer amplification. Only in-frame clones appear in the TCRdb table, and some are missing; sequencing was by immunoSEQ multiplex PCR. The V and J calls and clone size are taken from that table; D and trimming were inferred from the DNA. The sample consists of some 190,000 clones, more than 80% of them appearing once. The receptor was derived from an older woman with acute or convalescent COVID-19. Sequencing was carried out using peripheral blood.

The CDR3 protein is CSVSGVETQYF. CDR3 DNA: TGCAGCGTTTCAGGGGTAGAGACCCAGTACTTC. V and J are TRBV29-1 and TRBJ2-5, with D possibly being TRBD1 (6 bases). The CDR3 covers 11 residues. Germline CDR1 is SQVTM and CDR2 is ANQGSEA. V was trimmed by 5 bases and J by 4 bases, leaving 8 bases between them.